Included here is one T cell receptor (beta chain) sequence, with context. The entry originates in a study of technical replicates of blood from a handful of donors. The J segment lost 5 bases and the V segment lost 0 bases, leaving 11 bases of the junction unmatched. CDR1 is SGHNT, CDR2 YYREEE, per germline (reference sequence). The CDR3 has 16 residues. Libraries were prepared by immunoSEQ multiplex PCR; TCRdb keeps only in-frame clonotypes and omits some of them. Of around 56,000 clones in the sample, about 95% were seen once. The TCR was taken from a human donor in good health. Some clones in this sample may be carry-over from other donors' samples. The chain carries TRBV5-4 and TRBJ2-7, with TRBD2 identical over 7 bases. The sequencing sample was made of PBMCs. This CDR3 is CASSLEAGGSIDEQYF. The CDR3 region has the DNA TGTGCCAGCAGCTTGGAAGCCGGCGGGAGCATCGACGAGCAGTACTTC.